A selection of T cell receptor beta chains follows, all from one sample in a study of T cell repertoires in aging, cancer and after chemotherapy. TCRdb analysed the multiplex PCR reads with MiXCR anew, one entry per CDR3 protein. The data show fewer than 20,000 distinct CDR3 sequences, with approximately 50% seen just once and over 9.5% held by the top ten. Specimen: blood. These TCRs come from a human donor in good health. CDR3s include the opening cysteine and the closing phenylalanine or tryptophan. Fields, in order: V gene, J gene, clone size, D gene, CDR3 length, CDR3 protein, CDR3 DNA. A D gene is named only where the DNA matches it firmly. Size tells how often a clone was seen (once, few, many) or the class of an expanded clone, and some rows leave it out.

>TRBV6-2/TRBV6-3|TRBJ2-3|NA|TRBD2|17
CASRPGLAGANTDTQYF
TGTGCCAGCAGGCCGGGACTAGCGGGGGCGAACACAGATACGCAGTATTTT
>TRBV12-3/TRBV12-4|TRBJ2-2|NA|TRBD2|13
CASSLAEGTRLFF
TGTGCCAGCAGTTTAGCGGAGGGGACTAGGCTGTTTTTT
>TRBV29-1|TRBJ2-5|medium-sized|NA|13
CSVAGQEGETQYF
TGCAGCGTCGCCGGACAGGAGGGAGAGACCCAGTACTTC
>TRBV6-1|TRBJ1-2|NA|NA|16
CASSESRRAGYNGYTF
TGTGCCAGCAGTGAATCCCGCCGCGCAGGGTATAATGGCTACACCTTC
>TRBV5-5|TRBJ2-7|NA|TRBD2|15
CASSFLAGLNYEQYF
TGTGCCAGCAGCTTTTTAGCGGGCCTGAACTACGAGCAGTACTTC
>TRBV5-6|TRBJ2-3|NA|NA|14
CASSFVADTDTQYF
TGTGCCAGCAGCTTTGTAGCGGACACAGATACGCAGTATTTT
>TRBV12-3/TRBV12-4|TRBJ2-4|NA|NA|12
CASSLAKNIQYF
TGTGCCAGCAGCCTAGCCAAAAACATTCAGTACTTC
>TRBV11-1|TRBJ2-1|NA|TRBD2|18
CASSLAGGGLAGFGEQFF
TGTGCCAGCAGCTTAGCGGGGGGGGGACTAGCGGGATTCGGTGAGCAGTTCTTC
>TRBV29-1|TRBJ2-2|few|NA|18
CSVEVSHPLGWGSGELFF
TGCAGCGTTGAAGTATCCCACCCCCTGGGTTGGGGTTCCGGGGAGCTGTTTTTT
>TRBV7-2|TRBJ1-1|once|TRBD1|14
CASRRTGLNTEAFF
TGTGCCAGCAGGCGGACAGGGCTGAACACTGAAGCTTTCTTT
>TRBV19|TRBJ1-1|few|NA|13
CASSWGSNTEAFF
TGTGCCAGTAGTTGGGGATCGAACACTGAAGCTTTCTTT
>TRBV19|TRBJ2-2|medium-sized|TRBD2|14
CASSHLAVTGELFF
TGTGCCAGTAGTCATCTAGCGGTCACCGGGGAGCTGTTTTTT
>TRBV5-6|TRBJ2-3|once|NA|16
CASSLYGSYSTDTQYF
TGTGCCAGCAGCCTATACGGATCCTATAGCACAGATACGCAGTATTTT
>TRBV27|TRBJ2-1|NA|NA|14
CASSLQGGYNEQFF
TGTGCCAGCAGTTTACAGGGTGGGTACAATGAGCAGTTCTTC
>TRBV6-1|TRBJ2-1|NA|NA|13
CASSMGTYNEQFF
TGTGCCAGCAGTATGGGAACCTACAATGAGCAGTTCTTC
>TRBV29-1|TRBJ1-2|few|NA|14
CSVEGGTLNYGYTF
TGCAGCGTTGAAGGGGGGACACTAAACTATGGCTACACCTTC
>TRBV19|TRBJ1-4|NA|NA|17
CASSTRAGRGTNEKLFF
TGTGCCAGTAGCACCCGGGCAGGGAGAGGAACTAATGAAAAACTGTTTTTT
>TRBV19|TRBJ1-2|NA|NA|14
CASSIDSRNYGYTF
TGTGCCAGTAGTATAGATAGCAGGAACTATGGCTACACCTTC
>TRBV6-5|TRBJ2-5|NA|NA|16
CASSSPWGAYQETQYF
TGTGCCAGCAGTTCTCCGTGGGGGGCCTACCAAGAGACCCAGTACTTC
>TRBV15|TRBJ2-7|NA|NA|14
CATSRTRSSYEQYF
TGTGCCACCAGCAGAACCCGTAGCTCCTACGAGCAGTACTTC